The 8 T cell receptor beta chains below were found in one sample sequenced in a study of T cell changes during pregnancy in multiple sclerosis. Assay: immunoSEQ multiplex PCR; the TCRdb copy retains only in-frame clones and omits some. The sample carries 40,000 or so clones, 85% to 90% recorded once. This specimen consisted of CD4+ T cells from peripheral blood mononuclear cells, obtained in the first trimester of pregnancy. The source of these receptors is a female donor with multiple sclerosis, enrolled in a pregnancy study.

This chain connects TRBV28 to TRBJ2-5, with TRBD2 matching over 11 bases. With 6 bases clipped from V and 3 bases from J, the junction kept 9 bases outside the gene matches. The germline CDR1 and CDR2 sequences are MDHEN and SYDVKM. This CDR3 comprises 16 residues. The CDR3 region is CASSHGTSGYKETQYF. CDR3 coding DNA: TGTGCCAGCAGCCACGGGACTAGCGGTTATAAAGAGACCCAGTACTTC. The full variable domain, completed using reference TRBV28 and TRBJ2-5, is DVKVTQSSRYLVKRTGEKVFLECVQDMDHENMFWYRQDPGLGLRLIYFSYDVKMKEKGDIPEGYSVSREKKERFSLILESASTNQTSMYLCASSHGTSGYKETQYFGPGTRLLVL.

The CDR3 nucleotides are TGTGCCAGCAGAGGGGACAGGGGCTCCACCGGGGAGCTGTTTTTT. It yields the protein CASRGDRGSTGELFF. The rearrangement uses TRBV2 and TRBJ2-2; 10 nucleotides align to TRBD1. V gave up 6 bases and J gave up 4 bases; unmatched junction bases: 5. The CDR3 is 15 amino acids. Germline-derived CDR1 and CDR2 are SNHLY and FYNNEI.

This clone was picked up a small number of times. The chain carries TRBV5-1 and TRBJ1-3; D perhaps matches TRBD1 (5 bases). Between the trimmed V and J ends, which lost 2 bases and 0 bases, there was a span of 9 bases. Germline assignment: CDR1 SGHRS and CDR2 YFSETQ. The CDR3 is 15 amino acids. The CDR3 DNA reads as TGCGCCAGCAGCTTTAACGGGGGCTCTGGAAACACCATATATTTT. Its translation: CASSFNGGSGNTIYF.

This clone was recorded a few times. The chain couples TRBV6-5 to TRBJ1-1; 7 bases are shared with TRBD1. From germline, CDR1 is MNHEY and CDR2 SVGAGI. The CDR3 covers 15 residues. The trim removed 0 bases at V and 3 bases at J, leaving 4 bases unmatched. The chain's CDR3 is CASSYSTGADTEAFF. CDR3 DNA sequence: TGTGCCAGCAGTTACTCTACAGGGGCGGACACTGAAGCTTTCTTT.

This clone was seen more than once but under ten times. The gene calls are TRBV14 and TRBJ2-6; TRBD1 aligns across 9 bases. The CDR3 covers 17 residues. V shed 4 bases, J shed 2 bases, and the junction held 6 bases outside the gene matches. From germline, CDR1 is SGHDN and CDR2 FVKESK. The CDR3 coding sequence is TGTGCCAGCAGCCCGGACAGGGGAACAACTGGGGCCAACGTCCTGACTTTC. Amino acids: CASSPDRGTTGANVLTF.

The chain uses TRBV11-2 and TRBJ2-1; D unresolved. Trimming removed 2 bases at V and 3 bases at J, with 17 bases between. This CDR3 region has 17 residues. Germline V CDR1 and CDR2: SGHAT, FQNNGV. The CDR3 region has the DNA TGTGCCAGCAGCTTACCCATTGCCGCGGAGATCTACAATGAGCAGTTCTTC. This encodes CASSLPIAAEIYNEQFF.

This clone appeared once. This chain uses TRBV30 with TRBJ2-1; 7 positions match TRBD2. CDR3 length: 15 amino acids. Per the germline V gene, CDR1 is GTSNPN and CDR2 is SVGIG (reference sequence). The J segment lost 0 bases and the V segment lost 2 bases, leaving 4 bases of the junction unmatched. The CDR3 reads CAWSRLAASYNEQFF. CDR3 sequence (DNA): TGTGCCTGGAGTAGGCTAGCGGCCTCCTACAATGAGCAGTTCTTC.

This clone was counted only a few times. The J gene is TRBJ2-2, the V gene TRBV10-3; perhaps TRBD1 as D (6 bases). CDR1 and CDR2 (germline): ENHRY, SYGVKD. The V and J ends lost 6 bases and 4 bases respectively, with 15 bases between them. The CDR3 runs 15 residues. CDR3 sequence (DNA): TGTGCCATCAGACCCCAGGGGAGAGCCACCGGGGAGCTGTTTTTT. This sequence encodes CAIRPQGRATGELFF.